The clone carrying this TCR beta chain was detected many times. Its antigen remains unknown. Amplification of TCR beta CDR3 regions was performed using RNA transcripts as template. The HTBI primer set was used in a first-round RT-PCR of the TCR CDR3. TCRdb called the multiplex PCR reads again in MiXCR, with one record for every CDR3 protein. The table shows 700,000 or so distinct CDR3 sequences, with over 15% occurring only once. This sample stems from a study of T cells in Graves' hyperthyroidism and ophthalmopathy. Exclusion of a patient resulted from uncontrolled infection, other autoimmune disease, pregnancy or lactation. Study results and limitations: From stable hyperthyroidism, ophthalmopathy was separated by a 13 V-J model. A median about 6 months before onset, the model predicted ophthalmopathy.

V shed 3 bases, J shed 0 bases, and the junction held 6 bases outside the gene matches. The CDR3 covers 18 residues. The TCR originated in a man aged 18 to 30 with Graves' hyperthyroidism. The chain couples TRBV12-3 or TRBV12-4 to TRBJ2-2, with 11 bases that match TRBD2. Sequenced: blood. This chain's CDR3 is CASSFPLGLAANTGELFF. CDR3 bases: TGTGCCAGCAGTTTCCCCCTGGGACTAGCGGCGAACACCGGGGAGCTGTTTTTT.